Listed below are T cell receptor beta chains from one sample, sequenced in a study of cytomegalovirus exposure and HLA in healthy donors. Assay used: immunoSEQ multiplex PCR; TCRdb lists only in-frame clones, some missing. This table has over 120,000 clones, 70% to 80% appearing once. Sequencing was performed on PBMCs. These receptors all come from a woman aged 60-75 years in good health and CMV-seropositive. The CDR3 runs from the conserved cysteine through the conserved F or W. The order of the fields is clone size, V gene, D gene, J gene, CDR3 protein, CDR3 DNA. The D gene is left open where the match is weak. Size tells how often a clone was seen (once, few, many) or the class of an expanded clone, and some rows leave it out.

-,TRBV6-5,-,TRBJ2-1,CASSPWTRANEQFF,TGTGCCAGCAGTCCATGGACGAGGGCCAATGAGCAGTTCTTC
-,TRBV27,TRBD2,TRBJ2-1,CASSPGLAGSSYNEQFF,TGTGCCAGCAGTCCGGGACTAGCGGGGAGCTCCTACAATGAGCAGTTCTTC
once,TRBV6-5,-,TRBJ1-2,CASSSHRYDRDYTF,TGTGCCAGCAGTTCCCACAGATATGATCGTGACTACACCTTC
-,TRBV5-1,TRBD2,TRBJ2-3,CASSLGPSGLGSSTDTQYF,TGCGCCAGCAGCTTGGGGCCTAGCGGGCTTGGATCTAGCACAGATACGCAGTATTTT
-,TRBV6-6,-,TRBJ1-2,CATREVQDTF,TGTGCCACCCGAGAGGTACAAGACACCTTC
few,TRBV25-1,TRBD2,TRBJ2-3,CASSGTSVSTDTQYF,TGTGCCAGCAGTGGGACTAGCGTGTCTACAGATACGCAGTATTTT
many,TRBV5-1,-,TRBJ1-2,CASSELRVDGYTF,TGCGCCAGCAGCGAGTTACGGGTTGATGGCTACACCTTC
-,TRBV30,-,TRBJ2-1,CAWSVERQNEQFF,TGTGCCTGGAGTGTAGAACGTCAGAATGAGCAGTTCTTC
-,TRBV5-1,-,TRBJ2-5,CASSLGRNQETQYF,TGCGCCAGCAGCTTGGGCAGAAACCAAGAGACCCAGTACTTC
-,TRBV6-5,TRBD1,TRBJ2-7,CASSPTGTSYEQYF,TGTGCCAGCAGCCCGACAGGGACCTCCTACGAGCAGTACTTC
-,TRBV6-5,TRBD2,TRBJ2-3,CASRAGGPSTDTQYF,TGTGCCAGCAGGGCGGGAGGGCCGAGCACAGATACGCAGTATTTT
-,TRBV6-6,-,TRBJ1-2,CASSYSNNYGYTF,TGTGCCAGCAGTTACTCCAATAACTATGGCTACACCTTC
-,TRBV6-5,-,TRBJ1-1,CASISSGEGKAFF,TGTGCCAGCATCTCAAGCGGGGAGGGGAAGGCTTTCTTT
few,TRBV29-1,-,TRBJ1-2,CSVARGDGYTF,TGCAGCGTTGCTCGGGGGGATGGCTACACCTTC
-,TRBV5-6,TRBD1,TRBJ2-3,CASRKQGAADTQYF,TGTGCCAGCAGGAAACAGGGGGCTGCAGATACGCAGTATTTT
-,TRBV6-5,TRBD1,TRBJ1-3,CASSYTGATGAIYF,TGTGCCAGCAGTTACACAGGGGCTACGGGGGCCATATATTTT
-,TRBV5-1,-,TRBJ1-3,CASSSGSSGNTIYF,TGCGCCAGCAGCTCGGGGTCCTCTGGAAACACCATATATTTT
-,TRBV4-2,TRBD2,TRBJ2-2,CASSLTSGEGELFF,TGTGCCAGCAGCCTTACTAGCGGTGAGGGGGAGCTGTTTTTT
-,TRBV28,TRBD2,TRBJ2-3,CASISSRAGGADTQYF,TGTGCCAGCATCTCCTCGAGAGCGGGAGGGGCAGATACGCAGTATTTT
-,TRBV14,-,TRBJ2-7,CASSSIPGKGSYEQYF,TGTGCCAGCAGCTCAATACCGGGAAAGGGCTCCTACGAGCAGTACTTC
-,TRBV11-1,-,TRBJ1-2,CASSLDTADYGYTF,TGTGCCAGCAGCTTAGATACGGCGGACTATGGCTACACCTTC
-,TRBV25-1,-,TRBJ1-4,CASSPGLYTGREKLFF,TGTGCCAGCAGTCCTGGGTTATATACAGGGCGTGAAAAACTGTTTTTT
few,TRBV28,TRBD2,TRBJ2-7,CASCAGDYEQYF,TGTGCCAGCTGTGCGGGAGATTACGAGCAGTACTTC
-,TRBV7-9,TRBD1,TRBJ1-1,CASSSGTGEDTEAFF,TGTGCCAGCAGCTCCGGTACAGGGGAGGACACTGAAGCTTTCTTT
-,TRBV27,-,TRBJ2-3,CASSTRLVLPTDTQYF,TGTGCCAGCAGTACCCGACTAGTCCTCCCCACAGATACGCAGTATTTT
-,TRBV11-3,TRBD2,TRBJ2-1,CASSLGSGSSYNEQFF,TGTGCCAGCAGCTTAGGAAGCGGGAGCTCCTACAATGAGCAGTTCTTC
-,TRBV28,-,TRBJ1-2,CAVGESIGYGYTF,TGTGCGGTCGGGGAGTCGATCGGCTATGGCTACACCTTC
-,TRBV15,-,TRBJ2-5,CATSRDPTGRTQYF,TGTGCCACCAGCAGAGATCCCACAGGGAGGACCCAGTACTTC
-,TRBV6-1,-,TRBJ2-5,CASGTPRRETQYF,TGTGCCAGCGGGACTCCTCGTAGGGAGACCCAGTACTTC
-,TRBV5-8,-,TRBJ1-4,CASSFYRTTNEKLFF,TGTGCCAGCAGCTTTTACAGGACAACTAATGAAAAACTGTTTTTT
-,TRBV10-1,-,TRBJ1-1,CASSLKEVNTEAFF,TGCGCCAGCAGCCTTAAGGAGGTGAACACTGAAGCTTTCTTT
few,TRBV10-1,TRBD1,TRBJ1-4,CASGPGQGIEKLFF,TGCGCCAGCGGTCCGGGACAGGGAATTGAAAAACTGTTTTTT
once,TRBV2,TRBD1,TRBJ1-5,CASSEFGPGQGSNQPQHF,TGTGCCAGCAGTGAATTCGGACCGGGACAGGGGAGCAATCAGCCCCAGCATTTT
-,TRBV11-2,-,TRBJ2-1,CASSFGGRKNNEQFF,TGTGCCAGCAGCTTCGGGGGGCGGAAGAACAATGAGCAGTTCTTC
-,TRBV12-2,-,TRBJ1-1,CASRYLQDPDSTEAFF,TGTGCAAGTCGCTACTTACAGGACCCCGATAGCACTGAAGCTTTCTTT
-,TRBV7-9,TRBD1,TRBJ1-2,CASSLGQQTRGYTF,TGTGCCAGCAGCTTGGGACAGCAGACGAGGGGCTACACCTTC
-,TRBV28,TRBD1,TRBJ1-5,CASRGQVRNQPQHF,TGTGCCAGCAGGGGACAGGTACGCAATCAGCCCCAGCATTTT
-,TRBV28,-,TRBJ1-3,CASSVIGTSSGNTIYF,TGTGCCAGCAGTGTGATAGGGACATCCTCTGGAAACACCATATATTTT
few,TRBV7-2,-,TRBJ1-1,CASSPATANTEAFF,TGTGCCAGCAGCCCCGCCACAGCGAACACTGAAGCTTTCTTT
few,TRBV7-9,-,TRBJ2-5,CASSPGGREETQYF,TGTGCCAGCAGCCCCGGAGGGCGGGAAGAGACCCAGTACTTC
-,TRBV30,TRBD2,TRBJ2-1,CAWSVLAGGAGEQFF,TGTGCCTGGAGTGTACTTGCGGGAGGGGCTGGTGAGCAGTTCTTC
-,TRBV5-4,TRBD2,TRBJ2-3,CASSPTSGSGTDTQYF,TGTGCCAGCAGCCCGACTAGCGGGAGTGGTACAGATACGCAGTATTTT
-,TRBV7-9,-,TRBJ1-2,CASSLKSPGIDGYTF,TGTGCCAGCAGCTTAAAATCTCCGGGAATAGATGGCTACACCTTC
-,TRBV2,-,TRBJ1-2,CASRVSLEGYTF,TGTGCCAGCAGAGTATCCCTGGAGGGCTACACCTTC
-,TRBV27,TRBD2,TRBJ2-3,CASSSPMGGSTDTQYF,TGTGCCAGCAGTTCCCCGATGGGAGGGAGCACAGATACGCAGTATTTT
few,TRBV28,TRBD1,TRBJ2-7,CASSLGTGNYYEQYF,TGTGCCAGCAGTTTAGGGACAGGAAATTACTACGAGCAGTACTTC
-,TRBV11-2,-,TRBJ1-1,CASSLGDWRKNTEAFF,TGTGCCAGCAGCTTAGGTGATTGGCGGAAGAACACTGAAGCTTTCTTT
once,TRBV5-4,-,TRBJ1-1,CASSLRGSAEAFF,TGTGCCAGCAGCTTGAGGGGGTCCGCTGAAGCTTTCTTT
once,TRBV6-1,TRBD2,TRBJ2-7,CASSASAGGTYEQYF,TGTGCCAGCAGCGCGAGTGCGGGAGGGACGTACGAGCAGTACTTC
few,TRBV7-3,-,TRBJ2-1,CASSLDIAERNEQFF,TGTGCCAGCAGCTTAGATATAGCGGAGAGGAATGAGCAGTTCTTC
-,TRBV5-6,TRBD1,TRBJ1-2,CASRHTGTGGRYGYTF,TGTGCCAGCAGGCATACCGGGACAGGGGGCAGGTATGGCTACACCTTC
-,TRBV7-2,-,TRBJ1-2,CASSYLAVRVYNYGYTF,TGTGCCAGCAGCTACCTCGCGGTGAGGGTATATAACTATGGCTACACCTTC
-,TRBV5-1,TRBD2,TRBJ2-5,CASSFSGNEQETQYF,TGCGCCAGCAGCTTTAGCGGGAACGAACAAGAGACCCAGTACTTC
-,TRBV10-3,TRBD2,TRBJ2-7,CAINSASGSYEQYF,TGTGCCATCAACTCGGCTAGCGGATCCTACGAGCAGTACTTC